The clone carrying this TCR beta chain was found a few times. Its target is unknown. TCRdb processed the 5' RACE reads anew with MiXCR; each CDR3 protein has one entry. Among over 70,000 distinct CDR3 sequences listed, about 15% were seen once. Looked up from germline, CDR1 is SGHAT and CDR2 is FQNNGV. The CDR3 sequence is 18 residues long. Trimming left V 7 bases short and J 0 bases short, with 22 bases between. The data derive from a study of T-cell memory formation after mild COVID-19. About the study: Clusters of TCRs were largely donor specific.

Findings and limits, study-wide: Second-wave clones that peaked on day 37 lacked confirmed SARS-CoV-2 specificity. The finding that pre-infection memory included some responding clones suggested that cross-reactive memory joined.

The receptor comes from a man between 18 and 35 years old who had mild COVID-19 (a few samples of this study predate the infection). Cell type and time point are not known. This chain joins TRBV11-2 and TRBJ2-4; perhaps TRBD2 as D (7 bases). Sequencing was carried out using PBMCs or a T cell subset sorted from them (not recorded which). The CDR3 loop is CASTHLTGGTLAKNIQYF. The CDR3 DNA reads TGTGCCAGCACCCACCTAACGGGGGGCACCTTAGCCAAAAACATTCAGTACTTC.